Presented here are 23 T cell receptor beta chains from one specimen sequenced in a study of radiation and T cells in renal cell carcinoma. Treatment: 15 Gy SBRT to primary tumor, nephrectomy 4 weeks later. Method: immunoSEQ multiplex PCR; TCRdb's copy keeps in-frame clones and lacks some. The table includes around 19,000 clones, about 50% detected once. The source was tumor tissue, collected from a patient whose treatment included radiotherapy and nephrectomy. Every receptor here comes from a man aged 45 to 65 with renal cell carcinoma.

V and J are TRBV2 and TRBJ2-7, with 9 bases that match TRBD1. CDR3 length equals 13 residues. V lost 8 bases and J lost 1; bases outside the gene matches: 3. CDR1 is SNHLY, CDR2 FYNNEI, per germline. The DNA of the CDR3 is TGTGCCAGCCTAGGACAGGGGTCCTACGAGCAGTACTTC. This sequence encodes CASLGQGSYEQYF.

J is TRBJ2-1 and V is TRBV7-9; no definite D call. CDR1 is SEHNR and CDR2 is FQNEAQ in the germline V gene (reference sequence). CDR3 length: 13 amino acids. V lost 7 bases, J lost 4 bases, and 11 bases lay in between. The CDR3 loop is CASTIPGYNEQFF. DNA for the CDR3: TGTGCCAGCACCATCCCCGGATACAATGAGCAGTTCTTC.

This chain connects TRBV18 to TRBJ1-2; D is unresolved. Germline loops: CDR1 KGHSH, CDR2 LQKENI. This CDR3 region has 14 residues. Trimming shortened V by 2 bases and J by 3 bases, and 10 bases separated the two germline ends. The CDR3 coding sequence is TGTGCCAGCTCACCAGGGGATAGGGACTATGGCTACACCTTC. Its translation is CASSPGDRDYGYTF. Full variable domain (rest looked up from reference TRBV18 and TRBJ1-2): NAGVMQNPRHLVRRRGQEARLRCSPMKGHSHVYWYRQLPEEGLKFMVYLQKENIIDESGMPKERFSAEFPKEGPSILRIQQVVRGDSAAYFCASSPGDRDYGYTFGSGTRLTVV.

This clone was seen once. The DNA of the CDR3 is TGCGCCAGCAGCCCACAACCCTACGGGGGAAGCTCTGGAAACACCATATATTTT. It is translated as CASSPQPYGGSSGNTIYF. The V gene is TRBV4-3, the J gene TRBJ1-3, with D possibly TRBD1 on 5 matching bases. The CDR3 runs 18 residues. Germline V gene data show CDR1 as LGHNA and CDR2 as YSLEER. The V and J ends lost 4 bases and 0 bases respectively, with 19 bases between them.

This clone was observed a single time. The CDR3 nucleotides read TGCGCCAGCAGCCAAGAGGGGGCGCGGGGTGAAAAACTGTTTTTT. Translating it yields CASSQEGARGEKLFF. The rearrangement links TRBV4-1 to TRBJ1-4; a weak D match, TRBD1 (6 bases). The CDR3 runs to 15 residues. V shed 0 bases and J shed 7 bases, with 12 bases lying between them. Looked up from germline, CDR1 is MGHRA and CDR2 is YSYEKL.

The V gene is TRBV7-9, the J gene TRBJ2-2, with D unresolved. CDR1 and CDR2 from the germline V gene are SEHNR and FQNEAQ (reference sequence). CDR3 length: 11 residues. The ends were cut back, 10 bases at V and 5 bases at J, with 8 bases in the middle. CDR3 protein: CATLPTGELFF. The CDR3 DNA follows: TGTGCCACCCTCCCTACCGGGGAGCTGTTTTTT.

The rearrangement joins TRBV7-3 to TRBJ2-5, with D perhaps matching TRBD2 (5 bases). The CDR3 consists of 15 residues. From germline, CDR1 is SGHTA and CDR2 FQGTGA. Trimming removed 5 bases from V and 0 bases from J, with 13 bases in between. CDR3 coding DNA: TGTGCCAGCAGCCCCCAACCGGGGAACCAAGAGACCCAGTACTTC. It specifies CASSPQPGNQETQYF.

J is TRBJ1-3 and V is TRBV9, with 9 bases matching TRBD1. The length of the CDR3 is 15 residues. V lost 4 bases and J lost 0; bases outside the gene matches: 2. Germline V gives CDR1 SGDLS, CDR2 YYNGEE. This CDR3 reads CASSRQGDSGNTIYF. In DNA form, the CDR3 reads TGTGCCAGCAGCAGACAGGGGGACTCTGGAAACACCATATATTTT.

CDR3 in DNA: TGTGCCAGCAGCGACCAGGTTGGTCAGCCCCAGCATTTT. Protein: CASSDQVGQPQHF. The chain is built from TRBV27 and TRBJ1-5; no definite D call. This CDR3 spans 13 amino acids. Trimming pared 6 bases from V and 6 bases from J, leaving 12 bases between. CDR1 is MNHEY, CDR2 SMNVEV, per germline (reference sequence).

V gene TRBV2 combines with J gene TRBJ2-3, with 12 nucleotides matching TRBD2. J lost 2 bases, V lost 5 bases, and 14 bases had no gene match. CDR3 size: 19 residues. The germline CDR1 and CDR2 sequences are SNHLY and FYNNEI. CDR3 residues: CASSPPGLAGLLHTDTQYF. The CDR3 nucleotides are TGTGCCAGCAGTCCTCCGGGACTAGCGGGTCTCCTCCACACAGATACGCAGTATTTT.

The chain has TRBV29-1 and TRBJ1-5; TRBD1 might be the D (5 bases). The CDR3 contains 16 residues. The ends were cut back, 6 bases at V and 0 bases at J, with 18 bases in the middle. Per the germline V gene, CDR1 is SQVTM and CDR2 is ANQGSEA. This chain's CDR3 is CSVCLGGGNSNQPQHF. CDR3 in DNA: TGCAGCGTATGTCTGGGGGGAGGGAATAGCAATCAGCCCCAGCATTTT.

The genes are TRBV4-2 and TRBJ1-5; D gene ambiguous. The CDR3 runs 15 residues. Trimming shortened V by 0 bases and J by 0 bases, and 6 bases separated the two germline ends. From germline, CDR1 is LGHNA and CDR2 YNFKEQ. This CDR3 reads CASSQDRGSNQPQHF. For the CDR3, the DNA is TGTGCCAGCAGCCAAGATCGCGGTAGCAATCAGCCCCAGCATTTT.

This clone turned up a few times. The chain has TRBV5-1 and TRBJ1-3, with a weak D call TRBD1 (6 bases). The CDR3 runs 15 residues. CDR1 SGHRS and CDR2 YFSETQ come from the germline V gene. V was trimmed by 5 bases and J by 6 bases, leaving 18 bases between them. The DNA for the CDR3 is TGCGCCAGCAGGACATTACCGGGGGCGGAAAACACCATATATTTT. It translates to CASRTLPGAENTIYF.

This chain's CDR3 is CASSDPHSGRPYEQYF. The CDR3 DNA reads as TGCGCCAGCAGTGACCCACACAGCGGGAGACCCTACGAGCAGTACTTC. The V gene is TRBV10-1, the J gene TRBJ2-7, with TRBD2 matching over 8 bases. V was clipped by 3 bases and J by 2 bases; unmatched bases: 9. CDR1 and CDR2 from the germline V gene are WNHNN and SYGVQD (reference sequence). The CDR3 covers 16 residues.

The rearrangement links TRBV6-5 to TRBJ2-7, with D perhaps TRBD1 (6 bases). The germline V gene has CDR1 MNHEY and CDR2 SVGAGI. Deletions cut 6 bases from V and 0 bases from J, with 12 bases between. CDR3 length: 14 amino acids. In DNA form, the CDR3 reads TGTGCCAGCAGGCGGACAGCCAGCTCCTACGAGCAGTACTTC. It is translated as CASRRTASSYEQYF.

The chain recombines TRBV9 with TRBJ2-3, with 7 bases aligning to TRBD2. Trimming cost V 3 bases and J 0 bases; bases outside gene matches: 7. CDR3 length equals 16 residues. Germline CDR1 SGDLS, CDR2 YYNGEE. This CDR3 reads CASSALGGTSTDTQYF. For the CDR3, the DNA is TGTGCCAGCAGCGCCTTGGGGGGGACTAGCACAGATACGCAGTATTTT.

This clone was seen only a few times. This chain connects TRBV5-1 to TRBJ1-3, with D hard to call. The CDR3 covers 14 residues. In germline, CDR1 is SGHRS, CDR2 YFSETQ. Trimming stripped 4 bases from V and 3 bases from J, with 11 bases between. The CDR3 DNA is TGCGCCAGCAGCAGCTCGGTAGATGGAAACACCATATATTTT. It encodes CASSSSVDGNTIYF.

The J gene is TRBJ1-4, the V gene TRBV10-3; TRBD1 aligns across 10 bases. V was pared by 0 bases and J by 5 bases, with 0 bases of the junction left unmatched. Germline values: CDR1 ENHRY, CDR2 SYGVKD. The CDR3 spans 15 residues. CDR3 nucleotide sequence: TGTGCCATCAGTGAGTCGGGACAGGGGAATGAAAAACTGTTTTTT. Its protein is CAISESGQGNEKLFF.

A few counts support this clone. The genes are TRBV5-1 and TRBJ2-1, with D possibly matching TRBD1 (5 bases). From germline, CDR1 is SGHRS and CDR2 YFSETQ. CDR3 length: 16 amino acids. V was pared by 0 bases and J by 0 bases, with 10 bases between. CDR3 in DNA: TGCGCCAGCAGCTTGGGAAGGGGTAGCTCCTACAATGAGCAGTTCTTC. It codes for CASSLGRGSSYNEQFF.

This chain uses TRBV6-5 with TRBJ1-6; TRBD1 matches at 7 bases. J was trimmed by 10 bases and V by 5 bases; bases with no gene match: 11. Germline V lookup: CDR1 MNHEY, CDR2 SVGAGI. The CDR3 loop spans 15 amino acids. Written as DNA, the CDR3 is TGTGCCAGCAGTCCTAACAGGGGTCGGGGATCACCCCTCCACTTT. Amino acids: CASSPNRGRGSPLHF.

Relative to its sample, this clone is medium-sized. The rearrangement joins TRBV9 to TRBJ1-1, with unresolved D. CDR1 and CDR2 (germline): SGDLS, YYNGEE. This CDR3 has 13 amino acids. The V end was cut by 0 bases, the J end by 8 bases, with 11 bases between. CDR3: CASSVGLWSEAFF. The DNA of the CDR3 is TGTGCCAGCAGCGTAGGGTTGTGGTCCGAAGCTTTCTTT.

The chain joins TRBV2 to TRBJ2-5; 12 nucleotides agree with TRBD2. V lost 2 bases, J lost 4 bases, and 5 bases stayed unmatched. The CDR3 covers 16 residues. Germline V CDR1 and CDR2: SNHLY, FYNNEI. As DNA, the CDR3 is TGTGCCAGCAGTGAACTGACTAGCGGGGGTAGAGAGACCCAGTACTTC. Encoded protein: CASSELTSGGRETQYF. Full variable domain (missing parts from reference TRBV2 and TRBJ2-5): EPEVTQTPSHQVTQMGQEVILRCVPISNHLYFYWYRQILGQKVEFLVSFYNNEISEKSEIFDDQFSVERPDGSNFTLKIRSTKLEDSAMYFCASSELTSGGRETQYFGPGTRLLVL.

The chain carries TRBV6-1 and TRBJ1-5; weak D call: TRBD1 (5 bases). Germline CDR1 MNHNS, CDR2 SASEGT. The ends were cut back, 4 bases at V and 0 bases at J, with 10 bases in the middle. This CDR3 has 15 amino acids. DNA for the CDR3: TGTGCCAGCAGTGGCAGGGTCGATAGCAATCAGCCCCAGCATTTT. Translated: CASSGRVDSNQPQHF.